This T cell receptor beta chain was captured in a study of blood T cells in healthy people across ages. PCR was performed a second time for 7 to 11 cycles using a sample-barcoded 5' primer and a J-beta primer mix. A template-switch adaptor that had 12 random nucleotides put a tag on each cDNA molecule. One entry per CDR3 protein, called by TCRdb with MiXCR from the 5' RACE reads. The sample yields around 1.5 million distinct CDR3 sequences, approximately 42% seen once. The sequence derives from a woman in her late teens or twenties in good health. Specimen: blood.

The CDR3: CASSKWVNGRAGNEQFF. DNA for the CDR3: TGTGCCAGCAGCAAATGGGTCAACGGGAGGGCCGGGAATGAGCAGTTCTTC. V usage is TRBV21-1 and J usage is TRBJ2-1; the table's D call of TRBD2 was not tested on the DNA. TRBV21-1 is a pseudogene locus. The CDR3 has 17 amino acids.